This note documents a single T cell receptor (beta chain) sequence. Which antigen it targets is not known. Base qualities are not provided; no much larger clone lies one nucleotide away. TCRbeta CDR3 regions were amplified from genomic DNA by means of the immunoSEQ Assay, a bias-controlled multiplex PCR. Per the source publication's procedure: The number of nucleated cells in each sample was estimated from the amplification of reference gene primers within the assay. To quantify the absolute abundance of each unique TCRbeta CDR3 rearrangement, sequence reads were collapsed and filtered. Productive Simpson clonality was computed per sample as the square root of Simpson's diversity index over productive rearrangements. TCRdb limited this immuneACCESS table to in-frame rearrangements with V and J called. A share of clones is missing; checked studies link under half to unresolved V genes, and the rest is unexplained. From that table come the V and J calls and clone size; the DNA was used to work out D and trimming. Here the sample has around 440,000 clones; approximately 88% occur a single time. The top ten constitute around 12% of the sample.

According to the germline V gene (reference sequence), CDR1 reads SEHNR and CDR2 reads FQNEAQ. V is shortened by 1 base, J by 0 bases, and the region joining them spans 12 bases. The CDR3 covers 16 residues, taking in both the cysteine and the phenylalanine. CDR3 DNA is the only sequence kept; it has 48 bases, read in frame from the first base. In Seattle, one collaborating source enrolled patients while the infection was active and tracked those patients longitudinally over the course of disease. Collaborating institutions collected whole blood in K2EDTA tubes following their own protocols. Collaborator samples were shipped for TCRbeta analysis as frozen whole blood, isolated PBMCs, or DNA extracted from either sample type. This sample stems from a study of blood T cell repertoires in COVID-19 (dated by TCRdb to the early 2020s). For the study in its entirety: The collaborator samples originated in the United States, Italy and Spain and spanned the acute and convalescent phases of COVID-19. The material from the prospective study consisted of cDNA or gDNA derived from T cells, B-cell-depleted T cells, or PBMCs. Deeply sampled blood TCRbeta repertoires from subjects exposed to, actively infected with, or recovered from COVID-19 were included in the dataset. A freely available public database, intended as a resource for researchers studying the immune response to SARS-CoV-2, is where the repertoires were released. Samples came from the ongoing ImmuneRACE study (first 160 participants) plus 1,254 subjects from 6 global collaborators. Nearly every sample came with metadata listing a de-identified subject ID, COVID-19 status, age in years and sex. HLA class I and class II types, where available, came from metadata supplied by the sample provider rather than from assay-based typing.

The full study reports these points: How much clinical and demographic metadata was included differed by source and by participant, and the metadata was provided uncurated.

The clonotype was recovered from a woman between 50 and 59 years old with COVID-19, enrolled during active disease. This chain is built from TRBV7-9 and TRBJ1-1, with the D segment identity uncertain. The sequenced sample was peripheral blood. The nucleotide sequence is TGTGCCAGCAGCTTAGTGGGAGGGAGGGTGAACACTGAAGCTTTCTTT. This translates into CASSLVGGRVNTEAFF.